One sample yielded the 17 T cell receptor beta chains listed below, sequenced in a study of blood T cells in healthy people across ages. Through a sample-barcoded 5' primer and a J-beta primer mix, a second PCR was run for about 7 to 12 cycles. One entry per CDR3 protein results from TCRdb running MiXCR on the 5' RACE reads. The table lists fewer than 700,000 distinct CDR3 sequences, 40% to 45% of them singletons, with around 32% in the top ten. Sequencing was performed on blood. The origin of the receptors is a man at least 80 years old in good health.

This chain joins TRBV4-1 and TRBJ1-2; no clear D gene. The ends were cut back, 2 bases at V and 1 base at J, with 14 bases in the middle. CDR1 is MGHRA and CDR2 is YSYEKL in the germline V gene. The CDR3 loop spans 16 amino acids. The CDR3 is CASSQYGDSFNYGYTF. Here the CDR3 DNA reads TGCGCCAGCAGCCAATATGGAGACTCATTTAACTATGGCTACACCTTC.

A few counts support this clonotype. The chain is built from TRBV24-1 and TRBJ2-3; 11 bases match TRBD2. CDR3 length: 16 amino acids. The junction had 6 bases not matched to a gene; V was cut back by 0 bases and J by 8 bases. CDR1 KGHDR and CDR2 SFDVKD come from the germline V gene. The chain's CDR3 is CATSDLLLAGGGTQYF. In nucleotides, the CDR3 is TGTGCCACCAGTGATTTGCTTCTAGCGGGAGGAGGTACGCAGTATTTT.

The chain employs TRBV27 and TRBJ1-5; no clear D. The CDR3 has 14 amino acids. The germline V gene encodes CDR1 MNHEY and CDR2 SMNVEV (reference sequence). Deletions cut 5 bases from V and 1 base from J, with 9 bases between. CDR3 DNA: TGTGCCAGCAGTGCGGTGGAGAGCAATCAGCCCCAGCATTTT. The encoded protein is CASSAVESNQPQHF.

The gene calls are TRBV10-2 and TRBJ2-2; D remains unclear. Looked up from germline, CDR1 is WSHSY and CDR2 is SAAADI. This CDR3 has 14 amino acids. V gave up 6 bases and J gave up 5 bases, with 13 bases separating them. CDR3 DNA sequence: TGCGCCAGCAGGGCAGGAGCATCTACCGGGGAGCTGTTTTTT. This encodes CASRAGASTGELFF.

This clonotype occurred a few times. V usage is TRBV10-3 and J usage is TRBJ2-1; TRBD2 matches at 11 bases. The CDR3 totals 18 residues. Per the germline V gene, CDR1 is ENHRY and CDR2 is SYGVKD. With 2 bases clipped from V and 5 bases from J, the junction kept 11 bases outside the gene matches. In nucleotides, the CDR3 is TGTGCCATCAGTGAGCCAGCCTTTAGCGGGAGGGGTGACAATGAGCAGTTCTTC. Translated, it gives CAISEPAFSGRGDNEQFF.

V gene TRBV18 combines with J gene TRBJ2-7, with D perhaps matching TRBD2 (6 bases). V shed 4 bases and J shed 5 bases, with 18 bases lying between them. The CDR3 covers 15 residues. Germline lookup yields CDR1 KGHSH and CDR2 LQKENI. The CDR3 region is CASSLVDGSRDEQYF. In DNA form, the CDR3 reads TGTGCCAGCTCACTCGTGGACGGGAGTAGAGACGAGCAGTACTTC.

A few counts support this clonotype. The chain joins TRBV20-1 to TRBJ1-4, with 10 bases matching TRBD1. With V trimmed by 3 bases and J by 6 bases, 4 bases remained unmatched. In germline, CDR1 is DFQATT, CDR2 SNEGSKA (reference sequence). CDR3 length equals 14 residues. The CDR3 coding sequence is TGCAGTGCTAGGTCGGGACAGGGGTATGAAAAACTGTTTTTT. Amino acid sequence: CSARSGQGYEKLFF.

In its sample, this clonotype was seen a few times. This chain connects TRBV11-3 to TRBJ2-1; D gene unclear. V was trimmed by 5 bases and J by 5 bases, leaving 13 bases between them. The CDR3 is made up of 14 amino acids. Per the germline V gene, CDR1 is SGHNT and CDR2 is YENEEA. The CDR3 region is CASSPSPGNNEQFF. The CDR3 region has the DNA TGTGCCAGCAGCCCATCACCCGGTAACAATGAGCAGTTCTTC.

The CDR3 loop is CASSPKTGGTGELFF. CDR3 nucleotide sequence: TGCGCCAGCAGCCCCAAGACAGGGGGCACCGGGGAGCTGTTTTTT. The V gene is TRBV5-1, the J gene TRBJ2-2; 9 bases are a match to TRBD1. Per germline, CDR1 SGHRS and CDR2 YFSETQ. The V and J ends lost 4 bases and 4 bases, in that order; junction bases with no gene match: 5. This CDR3 region has 15 residues.

This clonotype was observed at least ten times. The chain has TRBV7-2 and TRBJ2-7; D is uncertain. Germline V gives CDR1 SGHTA, CDR2 FQGNSA. The CDR3 length is 12 residues. V was trimmed by 3 bases and J by 3 bases, leaving 6 bases between them. The CDR3 spells CASSLALYEQYF. The CDR3, as DNA: TGTGCCAGCAGCTTGGCGCTCTACGAGCAGTACTTC. The complete variable domain, with remaining parts taken from reference TRBV7-2 and TRBJ2-7, reads GAGVSQSPSNKVTEKGKDVELRCDPISGHTALYWYRQSLGQGLEFLIYFQGNSAPDKSGLPSDRFSAERTGGSVSTLTIQRTQQEDSAVYLCASSLALYEQYFGPGTRLTVT.

The sample holds a few counts of this clonotype. The V and J genes are TRBV29-1 and TRBJ1-1; the D gene is possibly TRBD1 (6 bases). V dropped 5 bases and J dropped 4 bases, with 14 bases sitting between them. This CDR3 has 13 residues. CDR1 is SQVTM and CDR2 is ANQGSEA in the germline V gene. CDR3 loop: CSVYQGRGTEAFF. CDR3 in DNA: TGCAGCGTTTACCAGGGGCGCGGCACTGAAGCTTTCTTT.

This clonotype was seen a handful of times. The chain is built from TRBV5-1 and TRBJ1-2; no firm D call. CDR3 length: 15 residues. Trimming removed 1 base at V and 1 base at J, with 11 bases between. The germline V gene encodes CDR1 SGHRS and CDR2 YFSETQ. The chain's CDR3 is CASSLNGEVNYGYTF. The CDR3 region has the DNA TGCGCCAGCAGCTTGAACGGGGAAGTTAACTATGGCTACACCTTC.

The chain joins TRBV10-1 to TRBJ2-7; 7 nucleotides align to TRBD1. The CDR3 consists of 15 residues. V was pared by 6 bases and J by 7 bases, with 15 bases of the junction left unmatched. The V gene's germline CDR1 is WNHNN and CDR2 SYGVQD (reference sequence). The chain's CDR3 is CASSKQGKAYNEQYF. CDR3 sequence (DNA): TGCGCCAGCAGCAAACAGGGGAAGGCCTACAATGAGCAGTACTTC.

This clonotype has only one observation. This chain connects TRBV12-3 or TRBV12-4 to TRBJ2-3, with D uncertain. Trimming removed 2 bases at V and 0 bases at J, with 9 bases between. There are 15 residues in the CDR3. The CDR3 region has the DNA TGTGCCAGCAGTTTAAGCAGATACAGCACAGATACGCAGTATTTT. Its protein product is CASSLSRYSTDTQYF.

This clonotype was observed a few times. This chain joins TRBV7-9 and TRBJ2-7; no firm D call. Germline CDR1 reads SEHNR; CDR2 reads FQNEAQ (reference sequence). The CDR3 sequence is 14 residues long. V lost 5 bases and J lost 0, with 11 bases in between. The CDR3 DNA follows: TGTGCCAGCAGCACTGAAACGGCCTCCTACGAGCAGTACTTC. Its translation: CASSTETASYEQYF.

The genes are TRBV4-2 and TRBJ2-3; a weak D match, TRBD2 (6 bases). V was pared by 2 bases and J by 6 bases, with 18 bases between. This CDR3 comprises 16 residues. Germline loops: CDR1 LGHNA, CDR2 YNFKEQ. CDR3 region: CASSQPFGSSGDTQYF. CDR3 sequence (DNA): TGTGCCAGCAGCCAACCTTTTGGCTCGAGCGGGGATACGCAGTATTTT.

The chain employs TRBV5-1 and TRBJ2-1; TRBD1 matches at 12 bases. J was trimmed by 8 bases and V by 6 bases; bases with no gene match: 6. Germline-derived CDR1 and CDR2 are SGHRS and YFSETQ. This CDR3 is 14 amino acids long. For the CDR3, the DNA is TGCGCCAGCACTCCGGGACAGGGGGCGTATGAGCAGTTCTTC. Its protein product is CASTPGQGAYEQFF.